The 24 T cell receptor beta chains listed next were all sequenced from one sample in a study of T-cell reconstitution after alpha-beta-depleted transplantation in children. Construction of the TCRbeta library involved unique molecular identifiers. One entry per CDR3 protein, called by TCRdb with MiXCR from the PCR reads. The sample includes 550,000 to 800,000 distinct CDR3 sequences, 13% of them seen just once. Sequenced here: PBMCs, sampled before TCRalphabeta/CD19-depleted stem cell transplant. The receptors here all came from a girl aged 2 to 9 with congenital amegakaryocytic thrombocytopenia, due to receive a stem cell transplant.

This clonotype showed up many times. The rearrangement links TRBV5-6 to TRBJ2-7, with D tentatively TRBD1 (6 bases). CDR3 length equals 14 residues. CDR1 and CDR2 (germline): SGHDT, YYEEEE. Trimming stripped 3 bases from V and 2 bases from J, with 12 bases between. The CDR3 DNA is TGTGCCAGCAGCTGGGGGCTTCTGGCCTACGAGCAGTACTTC. Protein product: CASSWGLLAYEQYF.

The V call is TRBV19, the J call TRBJ2-5, with 9 bases that match TRBD1. CDR3 size: 13 residues. Trimming took 6 bases from V and 5 from J; bases not matched to a gene: 4. Germline V CDR1 and CDR2: LNHDA, SQIVND (reference sequence). CDR3 sequence: CASRSGTGETQYF. The CDR3, as DNA: TGTGCCAGTAGGTCCGGGACAGGGGAGACCCAGTACTTC.

The table lists this clonotype with many counts. The chain combines TRBV6-6 with TRBJ2-1; weak D call: TRBD1 (5 bases). The CDR3 contains 13 residues. Germline CDR1 and CDR2: MNHNY and SVGAGI (reference sequence). The ends were cut back, 8 bases at V and 5 bases at J, with 13 bases in the middle. The DNA of the CDR3 is TGTGCCAGCGACATTGGGGCAAACAATGAGCAGTTCTTC. Its translation: CASDIGANNEQFF.

This clonotype was detected ten times or more. The rearrangement joins TRBV20-1 to TRBJ1-5; 8 bases agree with TRBD1. With V trimmed by 6 bases and J by 7 bases, 8 bases remained unmatched. This CDR3 spans 13 amino acids. Germline V CDR1 and CDR2: DFQATT, SNEGSKA (reference sequence). The CDR3 protein is CSAKGQGKQPQHF. DNA for the CDR3: TGCAGTGCGAAAGGACAGGGAAAACAGCCCCAGCATTTT.

This clonotype was seen at least ten times. V gene TRBV20-1 combines with J gene TRBJ1-4, with 9 bases fitting TRBD1. This CDR3 spans 13 amino acids. V trimming: 6 bases; J trimming: 7 bases; junction bases outside the gene matches: 6. CDR1 and CDR2 from the germline V gene are DFQATT and SNEGSKA (reference sequence). In DNA form, the CDR3 reads TGCAGTGCAAAGGACAGGGGTGGTGAAAAACTGTTTTTT. Protein product: CSAKDRGGEKLFF.

This clonotype has ten or more counts. V and J are TRBV6-5 and TRBJ2-7; 10 bases are a match to TRBD2. This CDR3 contains 15 residues. Germline values: CDR1 MNHEY, CDR2 SVGAGI. The ends lost 3 bases at V and 3 bases at J; junction bases unmatched: 5. CDR3: CASSYSSGSGYEQYF. In nucleotides, the CDR3 is TGTGCCAGCAGTTATTCTAGCGGGAGCGGCTACGAGCAGTACTTC.

The V gene is TRBV7-9, the J gene TRBJ2-1; D gene uncertain. V shed 2 bases and J shed 8 bases, with 13 bases lying between them. The germline V gene has CDR1 SEHNR and CDR2 FQNEAQ (reference sequence). CDR3 length equals 14 residues. CDR3 coding DNA: TGTGCCAGCAGCTTAAACCCCTCTAGGGATGAGCAGTTCTTC. Its protein product is CASSLNPSRDEQFF.

In this sample, this clonotype turned up a few times. The rearrangement joins TRBV20-1 to TRBJ2-7; 9 nucleotides align to TRBD2. The germline V gene encodes CDR1 DFQATT and CDR2 SNEGSKA (reference sequence). The CDR3 covers 15 residues. V gave up 3 bases and J gave up 2 bases; unmatched junction bases: 8. CDR3 nucleotide sequence: TGCAGTGCTAGCGACGCTAGCGGGAAAACCTACGAGCAGTACTTC. Protein product: CSASDASGKTYEQYF.

V usage is TRBV20-1 and J usage is TRBJ2-1; the D gene is possibly TRBD2 (6 bases). V dropped 3 bases and J dropped 3 bases, with 12 bases sitting between them. CDR1 and CDR2 (germline): DFQATT, SNEGSKA (reference sequence). There are 14 residues in the CDR3. The CDR3 DNA is TGCAGTGCTAGGGGGACTCCGTACTACAATGAGCAGTTCTTC. Translating gives CSARGTPYYNEQFF.

This clonotype was observed at least ten times. The rearrangement uses TRBV4-2 and TRBJ2-6; no reliable D call. Per the germline V gene, CDR1 is LGHNA and CDR2 is YNFKEQ. Trimming removed 1 base from V and 0 bases from J, with 4 bases in between. The CDR3 totals 15 residues. CDR3 nucleotide sequence: TGTGCCAGCAGCCAAGGACTCTCTGGGGCCAACGTCCTGACTTTC. As protein: CASSQGLSGANVLTF.

This clonotype was counted at least ten times. The CDR3 DNA reads TGTGCCAGCAGGGACGGGGATACGCAGTATTTT. Protein sequence: CASRDGDTQYF. The chain joins TRBV12-3 or TRBV12-4 to TRBJ2-3; D gene unclear. There are 11 residues in the CDR3. V shed 6 bases and J shed 6 bases, with 7 bases lying between them.

The sample holds many counts of this clonotype. The V call is TRBV29-1, the J call TRBJ2-5; possible D gene TRBD2, 5 bases. Germline CDR1 is SQVTM and CDR2 is ANQGSEA. Trimming cost V 6 bases and J 3 bases, with 11 bases left between them. CDR3 length: 12 amino acids. This chain's CDR3 is CSVPRDEETQYF. DNA of the CDR3: TGCAGCGTACCCCGGGATGAAGAGACCCAGTACTTC.

Comments on this clonotype: The CDR3 ends on some other residue instead of the conserved phenylalanine or tryptophan, so this is likely a read error. The chain has TRBV10-3 and TRBJ2-2; TRBD2 matches at 7 bases. The CDR3 runs to 13 residues. V lost 4 bases, J lost 4 bases, and 0 bases stayed unmatched. CDR1 is ENHRY, CDR2 SYGVKD, per germline. DNA of the CDR3: TGTGCCATCAGTGCTAGCGGCACCGGGGAGCTGTTTTAT. This sequence encodes CAISASGTGELFY.

This clonotype was observed a few times. J is TRBJ2-7 and V is TRBV5-1; the match to TRBD1 covers 8 bases. From germline, CDR1 is SGHRS and CDR2 YFSETQ. V lost 2 bases and J lost 3; bases outside the gene matches: 4. The CDR3 is 14 residues long. The CDR3 here is CASSFTTGDYEQYF. The CDR3 DNA follows: TGCGCCAGCAGCTTCACGACAGGGGACTACGAGCAGTACTTC.

This chain uses TRBV20-1 with TRBJ2-7; a possible D gene is TRBD2 (6 bases). The V gene lost 5 bases and the J gene lost 6 bases, with 26 bases spanning the gap. The CDR3 is 16 amino acids. CDR1 is DFQATT and CDR2 is SNEGSKA in the germline V gene (reference sequence). CDR3 bases: TGCAGTGCTCCTCCGGGACTCGAAGGGTGGCCATCCGAGCAGTACTTC. Its translation is CSAPPGLEGWPSEQYF.

This clonotype was seen many times. The chain is built from TRBV6-5 and TRBJ1-1; TRBD1 might be the D (5 bases). Germline V gene lookup returns CDR1 MNHEY and CDR2 SVGAGI. The CDR3 spans 16 residues. V lost 0 bases, J lost 0 bases, and 11 bases lay in between. The CDR3 sequence is CASSYSTDTMNTEAFF. For the CDR3, the DNA is TGTGCCAGCAGTTACTCGACGGACACCATGAACACTGAAGCTTTCTTT.

This clonotype came up many times. CDR3 coding DNA: TGCAGTGCTAGCCGACTAGCGGGAGTCCACGAGCAGTACTTC. Translated, it gives CSASRLAGVHEQYF. The chain couples TRBV20-1 to TRBJ2-7, with TRBD2 identical over 12 bases. The length of the CDR3 is 14 residues. V dropped 3 bases and J dropped 5; count of bases not matched to a gene: 5. Germline CDR1 and CDR2: DFQATT and SNEGSKA (reference sequence).

The rearrangement joins TRBV5-5 to TRBJ2-1, with 11 positions matching TRBD2. This CDR3 comprises 15 residues. V was pared by 3 bases and J by 10 bases, with 9 bases of the junction left unmatched. CDR1 and CDR2 from the germline V gene are SGHKS and YYEKEE (reference sequence). This CDR3 reads CASSSGTSGRKEQFF. The CDR3 bases are TGTGCCAGCAGCTCCGGGACTAGCGGTAGGAAAGAGCAGTTCTTC.

This clonotype appeared many times. The chain combines TRBV10-3 with TRBJ2-6; D is possibly TRBD2 (5 bases). V was trimmed by 10 bases and J by 1 base, leaving 11 bases between them. CDR1 is ENHRY, CDR2 SYGVKD, per germline. The CDR3 spans 14 residues. Written as DNA, the CDR3 is TGTGCCACGGGATACACTTCTGGGGCCAACGTCCTGACTTTC. It is translated as CATGYTSGANVLTF.

This clonotype was recorded at least ten times. The chain joins TRBV20-1 to TRBJ2-1; tentative D call: TRBD2 (5 bases). This CDR3 region has 15 residues. Germline V gives CDR1 DFQATT, CDR2 SNEGSKA (reference sequence). Trimming stripped 6 bases from V and 1 base from J, with 16 bases between. CDR3 protein: CSADGLPRSYNEQFF. CDR3 DNA: TGCAGTGCGGATGGACTTCCTCGATCCTACAATGAGCAGTTCTTC.

The V call is TRBV7-3, the J call TRBJ2-2, with TRBD2 matching over 8 bases. Germline CDR1 is SGHTA and CDR2 is FQGTGA. The V gene end was trimmed by 6 bases and the J gene end by 3 bases; junction bases not matched to a gene: 3. The CDR3 runs 14 residues. The chain's CDR3 is CASRREGDTGELFF. CDR3 sequence (DNA): TGTGCCAGCAGACGGGAGGGGGACACCGGGGAGCTGTTTTTT.

This clonotype was found a few times. The chain recombines TRBV10-3 with TRBJ2-7; a weak D match, TRBD2 (6 bases). The CDR3 is 13 residues long. Trimming pared 10 bases from V and 0 bases from J, leaving 13 bases between. Germline loops: CDR1 ENHRY, CDR2 SYGVKD. The CDR3 loop is CATRDSNSYEQYF. The CDR3, as DNA: TGTGCCACGCGGGACTCAAACTCCTACGAGCAGTACTTC.

This clonotype was seen a few times. The chain recombines TRBV13 with TRBJ1-1; 7 nucleotides align to TRBD1. The V and J ends lost 7 bases and 1 base, in that order; junction bases with no gene match: 6. This CDR3 has 14 amino acids. Germline CDR1 is PRHDT and CDR2 is FYEKMQ (reference sequence). The CDR3 coding sequence is TGTGCCAGCAAAGAGGGGGCGGCGAACACTGAAGCTTTCTTT. Protein: CASKEGAANTEAFF.

The chain uses TRBV27 and TRBJ2-4; D not resolved. Germline CDR1 MNHEY, CDR2 SMNVEV (reference sequence). Trimming removed 5 bases at V and 8 bases at J, with 16 bases between. The CDR3 spans 14 residues. The CDR3 sequence is CASSPSWGRDIQYF. The DNA for the CDR3 is TGTGCCAGCAGTCCCTCTTGGGGTAGGGACATTCAGTACTTC.